The rows below give T cell receptor beta chains drawn from one sample of a study of shared clonotypes between healthy human individuals. The method was immunoSEQ multiplex PCR; TCRdb's version includes in-frame clones alone and lacks a portion of them. The sample lists about 2.3 million clones; 93% were seen once. The specimen was naive CD4+ T cells from PBMCs. The receptor set was obtained from a man aged 18-30 years in good health. Some clones in this sample may be carry-over from other donors' samples. CDR3s leave out the opening cysteine and the closing phenylalanine or tryptophan. A D gene is named only where the DNA matches it firmly.

CDR3 length	V gene	J gene	D gene	CDR3 protein
12	TRBV6-6	TRBJ1-1	NA	ASSQEGGHTEAF
13	TRBV7-3	TRBJ2-1	TRBD2	ASSPTSDSYNEQF
16	TRBV9	TRBJ2-7	NA	ASSPRLEAAGRTYEQY
10	TRBV6-6	TRBJ1-3	NA	ASGTPGNTIY
12	TRBV7-3	TRBJ2-2	NA	ASSLDKNTGELF
10	TRBV30	TRBJ2-5	NA	AWSHPGETQY
15	TRBV7-2	TRBJ2-1	TRBD2	ASTRLAGAVLWNEQF
12	TRBV6-1	TRBJ2-5	TRBD1	ASIRDRSVETQY
14	TRBV5-1	TRBJ2-6	TRBD1	ASSLEDRVAANVLT
15	TRBV4-2	TRBJ2-1	TRBD2	ASSRASGVSSYNEQF
13	TRBV6-6	TRBJ2-7	NA	ASSYAWGSTYEQY
15	TRBV15	TRBJ2-7	TRBD1	ATSRGTPGTVSNEQY
11	TRBV10-3	TRBJ2-7	TRBD1	AIRMDRSYEQY
11	TRBV6-5	TRBJ2-3	NA	ASSPPGTDTQY
13	TRBV11-3	TRBJ2-1	NA	ASSLDVTRGLEQF
15	TRBV7-8	TRBJ1-3	NA	ASSLVGFPGSGNTIY
13	TRBV28	TRBJ1-5	TRBD1	ASSLPGTGNQPQH
12	TRBV7-2	TRBJ2-3	NA	ASSFSSGTDTQY
14	TRBV14	TRBJ1-4	NA	ASSPTLGRFAEKLF
16	TRBV6-1	TRBJ2-7	TRBD2	ASSEALRYSGSGYEQY
13	TRBV2	TRBJ2-5	TRBD2	ASSVWTSEQETQY
11	TRBV29-1	TRBJ2-2	NA	SVEITSTGELF
14	TRBV28	TRBJ1-1	TRBD1	ASSSWRGQANTEAF
11	TRBV7-3	TRBJ2-7	NA	ASSLLAGNEQY
8	TRBV29-1	TRBJ1-1	NA	SAGNTEAF
10	TRBV29-1	TRBJ1-2	NA	TLRSGTEGYT
17	TRBV18	TRBJ2-7	NA	ASSPITGLYKNGSYEQY
11	TRBV6-1	TRBJ1-1	NA	ASSELTVNEAF
16	TRBV28	TRBJ2-2	NA	ASSLSKKGETNTGELF
12	TRBV7-9	TRBJ2-3	TRBD2	ASSHLLAGAAQY
16	TRBV10-3	TRBJ2-7	TRBD2	AISEPTGLAGTSYEQY
9	TRBV20-1	TRBJ1-6	NA	SARRDSPLH
14	TRBV4-1	TRBJ1-2	NA	ASSQLFTDIDYGYT
13	TRBV7-2	TRBJ2-3	TRBD2	ASSSSGSSTDTQY
9	TRBV28	TRBJ1-2	NA	AAVGVGGYT
11	TRBV5-1	TRBJ1-1	NA	ASSFSGDTEAF
11	TRBV18	TRBJ2-2	NA	ASSYRETGELF
10	TRBV2	TRBJ2-1	NA	ATSTSYNEQF
13	TRBV14	TRBJ2-3	NA	ASSQVAGRYYTQY
13	TRBV18	TRBJ1-5	TRBD1	ASSPTGAFNQPQH
12	TRBV7-3	TRBJ2-2	TRBD2	ASSPGGGTGELF
13	TRBV18	TRBJ1-2	NA	ASSPSGKANYGYT
13	TRBV25-1	TRBJ2-7	TRBD2	ASSDPSGSSYEQY
12	TRBV28	TRBJ2-7	TRBD2	ASLGLAEKYEQY
11	TRBV7-9	TRBJ2-5	NA	ASMNRGRETQY
11	TRBV19	TRBJ2-7	NA	ASSLTEMGEQY
14	TRBV7-2	TRBJ2-2	TRBD2	ASSPSGGGNTGELF
10	TRBV28	TRBJ1-1	NA	ASSLSWAEAF
15	TRBV5-1	TRBJ2-7	NA	ASSTRAFPPTPYEQY
13	TRBV5-1	TRBJ2-5	NA	ASSLGDFRGETQY
10	TRBV28	TRBJ2-5	NA	ASSGNQETQY
13	TRBV9	TRBJ2-1	TRBD1	ASSPQGARDNEQF
13	TRBV9	TRBJ2-3	NA	ASSSGRTSTDTQY
12	TRBV7-9	TRBJ2-5	NA	ASSLRGDQETQY
14	TRBV11-2	TRBJ1-2	NA	ASRESSGWGNYGYT